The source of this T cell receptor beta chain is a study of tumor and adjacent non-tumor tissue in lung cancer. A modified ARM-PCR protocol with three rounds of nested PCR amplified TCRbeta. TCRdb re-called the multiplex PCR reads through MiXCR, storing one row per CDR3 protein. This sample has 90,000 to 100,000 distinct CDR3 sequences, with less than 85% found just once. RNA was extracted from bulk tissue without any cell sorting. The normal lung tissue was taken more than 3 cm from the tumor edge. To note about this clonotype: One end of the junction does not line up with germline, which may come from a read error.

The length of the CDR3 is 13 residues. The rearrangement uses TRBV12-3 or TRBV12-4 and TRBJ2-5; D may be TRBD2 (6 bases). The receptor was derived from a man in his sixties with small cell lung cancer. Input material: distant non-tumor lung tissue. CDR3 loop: CASGLRDRETQYF. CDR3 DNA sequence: TGTGCCAGCGGTTTGCGGGACCGAGAGACTCAGTACTTC.